The T cell receptor (beta chain) under discussion was sequenced for a study of a mutant IDH1 vaccine in newly diagnosed glioma. Specified time point: week 11, during vaccination. The vaccine gave 300 ug of a 20-mer mutant IDH1 peptide subcutaneously per dose. Assay used: immunoSEQ multiplex PCR; TCRdb lists only in-frame clones, some missing. The table includes under 40,000 clones, about 73% detected once. Concerning this clone: The antigen is not known.

Germline V gene sequence: CDR1 LNHNV, CDR2 YYDKDF (reference sequence). V was clipped by 0 bases and J by 9 bases; unmatched bases: 5. This CDR3 region has 15 residues. The rearrangement uses TRBV15 and TRBJ2-4; 10 nucleotides match TRBD1. Sequences were derived from PBMCs, sampled from a glioma patient whose treatment included an IDH1 peptide vaccine. The source is a man in his thirties or forties with glioma. The CDR3 spells CATSREDRGPTIQYF. DNA of the CDR3: TGTGCCACCAGCAGAGAAGACAGGGGGCCGACCATTCAGTACTTC.